These T cell receptor beta chains were read from a single sample in a study of blood T cell repertoires in COVID-19. The repertoire was sequenced with immunoSEQ multiplex PCR; TCRdb's copy has only in-frame clones and lacks some. The sample consists of about 140,000 clones, 76% of them appearing once. Sequences were obtained from peripheral blood. The source of these receptors is an elderly woman with active or convalescent COVID-19. Both conserved end residues are part of each CDR3. Each record gives: CDR3 protein, V gene, D gene, J gene. D genes are given only for firm matches.

CASSSGVGLLYGYTF,TRBV3-1/TRBV3-2,NA,TRBJ1-2
CASSQSILNTEAFF,TRBV27,NA,TRBJ1-1
CATSTQGYNQPQHF,TRBV24-1,NA,TRBJ1-5
CASSDRVLVSYNEQFF,TRBV11-1,TRBD1,TRBJ2-1
CASTQSNQPQHF,TRBV19,NA,TRBJ1-5
CASSSRTGNQPQHF,TRBV7-2,TRBD1,TRBJ1-5
CASRGLAGVNEQFF,TRBV2,TRBD2,TRBJ2-1
CASSSRTGRNEQFF,TRBV21-1,NA,TRBJ2-1
CASSEGLAGSLRTGELFF,TRBV7-2,TRBD2,TRBJ2-2
CASSLGRVRLNEQFF,TRBV7-2,NA,TRBJ2-1
CASRGWDNQNTEAFF,TRBV6-5,NA,TRBJ1-1
CAWSAPLGLLNSPLHF,TRBV30,NA,TRBJ1-6
CASSPPTAANSPLHF,TRBV18,NA,TRBJ1-6
CASSQDGGGHYNEQFF,TRBV3-1/TRBV3-2,TRBD2,TRBJ2-1
CASSRGQFYEQYF,TRBV4-1,NA,TRBJ2-7
CASSLGTVEQYF,TRBV5-1,NA,TRBJ2-7
CASSRPGGVGYTF,TRBV27,TRBD1,TRBJ1-2
CASTGQGHSPLHF,TRBV2,TRBD1,TRBJ1-6
CASSKQTSYEQYF,TRBV6-6,NA,TRBJ2-7
CASSLGTGGLETQYF,TRBV6-5,TRBD1,TRBJ2-5
CASGLEVNGDNEQFF,TRBV12-5,NA,TRBJ2-1
CASSYYKKYNEQFF,TRBV6-2/TRBV6-3,NA,TRBJ2-1
CASSLDGSGGPQETQYF,TRBV7-2,TRBD2,TRBJ2-5
CATSDPPGGQFF,TRBV24-1,NA,TRBJ2-1
CASSYGRANTEAFF,TRBV6-6,NA,TRBJ1-1
CASSPEEGLIEKLFF,TRBV7-9,NA,TRBJ1-4
CASSQPRGSEQFF,TRBV4-1,TRBD1,TRBJ2-1
CASSPSSLRNTEAFF,TRBV5-4,NA,TRBJ1-1
CASSWTVQNTEAFF,TRBV7-2,NA,TRBJ1-1
CASKPGQGRRGYTF,TRBV27,TRBD1,TRBJ1-2
CASSSSQGVIYF,TRBV7-8,NA,TRBJ1-3
CASSQPGLANTGELFF,TRBV28,TRBD2,TRBJ2-2
CSGVYWGRKGNTEAFF,TRBV29-1,NA,TRBJ1-1
CATSLGGAEGQGARETQYF,TRBV15,TRBD1,TRBJ2-5
CASRLTTSGGWYEQYF,TRBV2,TRBD2,TRBJ2-7
CASSLQGLGSTDTQYF,TRBV7-2,TRBD2,TRBJ2-3
CASSLGGASYEQYF,TRBV5-1,NA,TRBJ2-7
CASSPNGGTEAFF,TRBV18,NA,TRBJ1-1